Only one count was recorded for the clone carrying this T cell receptor beta chain. The second PCR ran about 6 to 11 cycles with a sample-barcoded 5' primer and J-beta primers. TCRdb re-analysed the 5' RACE reads in MiXCR, keeping a single row per CDR3 protein. The table includes approximately 400,000 distinct CDR3 sequences, approximately 52% detected once. This sample was taken from a study of blood T cells in healthy people across ages. There are 14 residues in the CDR3. The V gene lost 0 bases and the J gene lost 6 bases, with 9 bases spanning the gap. CDR1 is SEHNR and CDR2 is FQNEAQ in the germline V gene (reference sequence).

Specimen: blood. V is TRBV7-9 and J is TRBJ2-1; D may correspond to TRBD1 or TRBD2 (5 bases each). This clonotype originated in a man between 60 and 75 years old in good health. Here the CDR3 reads CASSLAGAPNEQFF. Here the CDR3 DNA reads TGTGCCAGCAGCTTAGCCGGGGCCCCCAATGAGCAGTTCTTC.